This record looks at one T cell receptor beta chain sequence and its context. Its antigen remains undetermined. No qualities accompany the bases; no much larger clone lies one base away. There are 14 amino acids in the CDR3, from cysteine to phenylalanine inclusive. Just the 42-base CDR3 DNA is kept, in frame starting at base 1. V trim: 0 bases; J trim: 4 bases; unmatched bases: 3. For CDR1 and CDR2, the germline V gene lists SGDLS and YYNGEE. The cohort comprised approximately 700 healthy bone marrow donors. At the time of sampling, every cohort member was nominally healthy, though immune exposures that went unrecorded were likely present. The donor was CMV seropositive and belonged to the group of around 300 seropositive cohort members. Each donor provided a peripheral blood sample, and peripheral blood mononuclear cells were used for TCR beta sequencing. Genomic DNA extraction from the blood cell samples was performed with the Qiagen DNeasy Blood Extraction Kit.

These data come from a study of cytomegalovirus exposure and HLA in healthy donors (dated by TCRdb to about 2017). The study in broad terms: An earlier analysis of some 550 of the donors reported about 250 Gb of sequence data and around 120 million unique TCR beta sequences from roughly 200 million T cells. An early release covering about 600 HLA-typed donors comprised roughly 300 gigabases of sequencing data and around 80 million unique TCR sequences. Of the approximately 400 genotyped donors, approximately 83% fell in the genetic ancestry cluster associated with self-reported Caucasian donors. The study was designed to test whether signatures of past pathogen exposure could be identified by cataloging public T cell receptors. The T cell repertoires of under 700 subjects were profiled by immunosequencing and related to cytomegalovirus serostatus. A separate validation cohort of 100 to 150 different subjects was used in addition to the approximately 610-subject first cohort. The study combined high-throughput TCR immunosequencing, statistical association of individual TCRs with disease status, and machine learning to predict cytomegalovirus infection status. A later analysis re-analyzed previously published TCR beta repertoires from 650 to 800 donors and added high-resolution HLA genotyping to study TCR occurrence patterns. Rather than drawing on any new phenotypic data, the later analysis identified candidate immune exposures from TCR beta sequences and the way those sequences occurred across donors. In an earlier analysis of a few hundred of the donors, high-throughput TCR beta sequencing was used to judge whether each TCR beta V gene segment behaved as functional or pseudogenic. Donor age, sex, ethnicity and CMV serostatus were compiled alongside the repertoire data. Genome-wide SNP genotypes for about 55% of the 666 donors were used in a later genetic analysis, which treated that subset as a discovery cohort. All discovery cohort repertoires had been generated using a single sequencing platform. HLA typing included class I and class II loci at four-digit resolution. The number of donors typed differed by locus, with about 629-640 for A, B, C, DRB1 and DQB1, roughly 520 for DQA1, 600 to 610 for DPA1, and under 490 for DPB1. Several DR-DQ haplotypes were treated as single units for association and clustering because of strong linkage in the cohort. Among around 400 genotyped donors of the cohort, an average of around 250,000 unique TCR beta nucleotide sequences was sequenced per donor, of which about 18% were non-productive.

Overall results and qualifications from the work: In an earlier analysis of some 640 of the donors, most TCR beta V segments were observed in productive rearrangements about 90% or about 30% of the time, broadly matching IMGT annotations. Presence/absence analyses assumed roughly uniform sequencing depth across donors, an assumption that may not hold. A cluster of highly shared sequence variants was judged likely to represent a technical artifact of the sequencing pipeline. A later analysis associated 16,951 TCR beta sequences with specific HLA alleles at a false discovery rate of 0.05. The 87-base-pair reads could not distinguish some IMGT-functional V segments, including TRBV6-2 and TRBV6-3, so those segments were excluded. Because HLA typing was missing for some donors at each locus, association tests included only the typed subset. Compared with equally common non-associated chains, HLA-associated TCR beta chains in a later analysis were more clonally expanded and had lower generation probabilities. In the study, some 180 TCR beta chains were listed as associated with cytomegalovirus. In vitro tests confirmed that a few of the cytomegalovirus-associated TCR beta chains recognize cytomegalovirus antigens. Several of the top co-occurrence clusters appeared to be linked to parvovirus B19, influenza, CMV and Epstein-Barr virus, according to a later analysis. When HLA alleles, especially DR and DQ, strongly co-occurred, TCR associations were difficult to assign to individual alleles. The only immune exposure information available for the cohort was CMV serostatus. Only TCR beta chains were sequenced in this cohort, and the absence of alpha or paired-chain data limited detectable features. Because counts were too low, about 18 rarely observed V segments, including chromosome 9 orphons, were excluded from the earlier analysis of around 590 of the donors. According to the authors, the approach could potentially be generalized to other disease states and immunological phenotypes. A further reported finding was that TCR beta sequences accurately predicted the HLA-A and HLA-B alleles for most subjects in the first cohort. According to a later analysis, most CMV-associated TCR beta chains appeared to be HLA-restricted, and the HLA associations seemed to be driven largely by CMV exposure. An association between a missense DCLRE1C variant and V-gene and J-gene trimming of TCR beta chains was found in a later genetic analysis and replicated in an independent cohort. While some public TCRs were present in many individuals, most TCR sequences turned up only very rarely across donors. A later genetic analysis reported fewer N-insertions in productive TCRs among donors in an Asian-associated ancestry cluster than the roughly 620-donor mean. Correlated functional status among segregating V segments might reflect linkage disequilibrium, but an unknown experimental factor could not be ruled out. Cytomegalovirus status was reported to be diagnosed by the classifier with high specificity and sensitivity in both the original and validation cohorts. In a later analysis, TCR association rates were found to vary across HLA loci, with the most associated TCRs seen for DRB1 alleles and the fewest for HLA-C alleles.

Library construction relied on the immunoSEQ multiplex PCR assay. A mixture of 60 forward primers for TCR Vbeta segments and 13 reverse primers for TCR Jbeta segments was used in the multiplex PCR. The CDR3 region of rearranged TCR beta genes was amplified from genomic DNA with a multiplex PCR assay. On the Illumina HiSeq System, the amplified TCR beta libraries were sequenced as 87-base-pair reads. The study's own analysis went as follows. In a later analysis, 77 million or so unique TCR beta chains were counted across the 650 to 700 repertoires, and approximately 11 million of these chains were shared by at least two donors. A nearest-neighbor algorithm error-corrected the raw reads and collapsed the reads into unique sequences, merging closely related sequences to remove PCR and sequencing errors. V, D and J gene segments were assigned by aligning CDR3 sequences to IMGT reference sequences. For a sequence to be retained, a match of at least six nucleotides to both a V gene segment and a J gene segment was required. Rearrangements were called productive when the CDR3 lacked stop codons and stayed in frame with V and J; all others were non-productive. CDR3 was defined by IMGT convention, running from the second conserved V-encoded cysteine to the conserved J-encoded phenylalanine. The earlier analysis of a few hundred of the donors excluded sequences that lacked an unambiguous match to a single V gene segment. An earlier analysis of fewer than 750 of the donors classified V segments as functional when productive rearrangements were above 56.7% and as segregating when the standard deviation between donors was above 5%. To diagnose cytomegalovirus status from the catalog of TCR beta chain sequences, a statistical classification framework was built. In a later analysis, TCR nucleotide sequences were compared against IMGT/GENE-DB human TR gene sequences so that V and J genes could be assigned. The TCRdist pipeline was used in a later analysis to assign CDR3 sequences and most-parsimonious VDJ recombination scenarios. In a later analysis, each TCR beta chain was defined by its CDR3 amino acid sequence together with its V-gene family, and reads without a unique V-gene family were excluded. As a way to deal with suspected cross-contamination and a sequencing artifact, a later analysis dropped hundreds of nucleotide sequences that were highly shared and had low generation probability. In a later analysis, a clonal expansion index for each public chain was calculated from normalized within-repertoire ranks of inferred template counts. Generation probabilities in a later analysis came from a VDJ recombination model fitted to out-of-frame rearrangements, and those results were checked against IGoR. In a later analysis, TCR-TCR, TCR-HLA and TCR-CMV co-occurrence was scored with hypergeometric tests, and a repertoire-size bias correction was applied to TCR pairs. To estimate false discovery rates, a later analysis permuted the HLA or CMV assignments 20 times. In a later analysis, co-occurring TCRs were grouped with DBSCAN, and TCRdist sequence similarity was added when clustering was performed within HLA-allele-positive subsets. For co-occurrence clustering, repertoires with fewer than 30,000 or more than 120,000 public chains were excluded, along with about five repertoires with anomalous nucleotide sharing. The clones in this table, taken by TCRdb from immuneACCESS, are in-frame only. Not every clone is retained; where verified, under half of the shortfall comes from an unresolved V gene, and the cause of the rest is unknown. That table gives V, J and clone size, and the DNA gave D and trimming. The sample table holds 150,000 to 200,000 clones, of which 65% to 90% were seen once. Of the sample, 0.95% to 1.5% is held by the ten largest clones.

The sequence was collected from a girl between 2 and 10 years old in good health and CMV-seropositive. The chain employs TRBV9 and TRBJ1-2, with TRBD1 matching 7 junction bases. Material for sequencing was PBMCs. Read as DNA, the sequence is TGTGCCAGCAGCGTAGGGACAGGCCTCTATGGCTACACCTTC. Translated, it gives CASSVGTGLYGYTF.